Presented here are 30 T cell receptor beta chains from one specimen sequenced in a study of human T cells and chemical hapten exposure. TCRdb re-derived calls from the RACE reads in MiXCR, one entry per CDR3 protein. The table includes some 300,000 distinct CDR3 sequences, over 5% detected once. Time point noted: pre-sensitization, week 0. Treatment described: therapeutic diphenylcyclopropenone sensitization with weekly scalp DPC. The sample in question was whole blood, obtained in connection with sensitization to the hapten diphenylcyclopropenone (DPC). These receptors were collected from a woman in her late teens or twenties with alopecia areata. Some clones in this sample may be carry-over from other donors' samples.

This rearrangement joins TRBV6-6 to TRBJ2-3; possible D gene TRBD2, 6 bases. The germline gives CDR1 MNHNY, CDR2 SVGAGI (reference sequence). V lost 4 bases and J lost 0, with 17 bases in between. The CDR3 runs 17 residues. The CDR3 protein is CASSSPPGAGSTDTQYF. Here the CDR3 DNA reads TGTGCCAGCAGTTCCCCTCCCGGGGCGGGGAGCACAGATACGCAGTATTTT.

This clonotype came up many times. The J gene is TRBJ2-1, the V gene TRBV6-5; D uncertain. Germline V lookup: CDR1 MNHEY, CDR2 SVGAGI. V was trimmed by 7 bases and J by 2 bases, leaving 15 bases between them. The CDR3 runs to 15 residues. CDR3: CASTPPSSAYNEQFF. DNA for the CDR3: TGTGCCAGCACCCCACCCTCTAGTGCCTACAATGAGCAGTTCTTC.

The chain employs TRBV6-6 and TRBJ2-2, with D possibly being TRBD1 or TRBD2 (5 bases each). V lost 5 bases and J 0 bases, leaving 16 bases between the germline ends. The germline V gene has CDR1 MNHNY and CDR2 SVGAGI (reference sequence). CDR3 length: 17 residues. In nucleotides, the CDR3 is TGTGCCAGCAGTGAAAGCCCGGGACGCACGAACACCGGGGAGCTGTTTTTT. It codes for CASSESPGRTNTGELFF.

This clonotype was counted at least ten times. The chain combines TRBV4-2 with TRBJ2-3, with 8 bases that match TRBD2. Germline V CDR1 and CDR2: LGHNA, YNFKEQ. The CDR3 extends over 18 amino acids. V was clipped by 0 bases and J by 1 base; unmatched bases: 9. CDR3 nucleotides: TGTGCCAGCAGCCAAGATGATAGGCTAGCGGGTGGCACAGATACGCAGTATTTT. This sequence encodes CASSQDDRLAGGTDTQYF.

There are many counts of this clonotype. The V gene is TRBV20-1, the J gene TRBJ2-1; D not certain. V was cut by 5 bases and J by 9 bases, with 26 bases left in between. This CDR3 is built from 16 residues. Germline assignment: CDR1 DFQATT and CDR2 SNEGSKA (reference sequence). CDR3 in amino acids: CSASDRLQTPLGEQFF. CDR3 in DNA: TGCAGTGCTTCCGATCGCCTGCAGACCCCCCTGGGTGAGCAGTTCTTC.

This clonotype has only a few counts. This chain links TRBV5-1 with TRBJ1-6; the D is unclear. Germline loops: CDR1 SGHRS, CDR2 YFSETQ. Trimming took off 0 bases at V and 10 bases at J, with 8 bases between the two ends. The CDR3 has 13 amino acids. Here the CDR3 DNA reads TGCGCCAGCAGCTTGGACAGTGGCTCACCCCTCCACTTT. Protein sequence: CASSLDSGSPLHF.

This clonotype has a count of ten or more. The chain links TRBV28 to TRBJ2-1; possibly TRBD2 for D (5 bases). The CDR3 is 18 amino acids. CDR1 and CDR2 from the germline V gene are MDHEN and SYDVKM. Trimming removed 1 base at V and 0 bases at J, with 16 bases between. The CDR3 is CASSLFRSDTSSYNEQFF. The CDR3 DNA reads as TGTGCCAGCAGTTTATTTAGGTCAGACACTAGCTCCTACAATGAGCAGTTCTTC.

This clonotype was counted many times. Here the CDR3 DNA reads TGTGCCAGCAGTCCCAGGGGGACGGGAAATCAGCCCCAGCATTTT. Translating gives CASSPRGTGNQPQHF. The chain carries TRBV21-1 and TRBJ1-5; the table's D call, TRBD1, was not checked against the DNA. TRBV21-1 represents a pseudogene. The CDR3 contains 15 residues.

This clonotype was observed many times. The chain recombines TRBV11-2 with TRBJ2-1; 13 bases are shared with TRBD2. V dropped 4 bases and J dropped 2; count of bases not matched to a gene: 5. Germline-derived CDR1 and CDR2 are SGHAT and FQNNGV. The CDR3 consists of 17 residues. Here the CDR3 reads CASSSDTSGGAYNEQFF. CDR3 DNA: TGTGCCAGCAGCTCTGATACTAGCGGGGGGGCCTACAATGAGCAGTTCTTC.

In this sample, this clonotype turned up a few times. This chain joins TRBV6-2 or TRBV6-3 and TRBJ2-5, with D maybe TRBD2 (6 bases). The ends were cut back, 0 bases at V and 2 bases at J, with 16 bases in the middle. CDR1 is MNHEY and CDR2 is SVGEGT in the germline V gene. The CDR3 extends over 17 amino acids. The CDR3 is CASSYSRTEAGQETQYF. The DNA for the CDR3 is TGTGCCAGCAGTTACTCGAGGACCGAGGCGGGGCAAGAGACCCAGTACTTC.

This clonotype was counted only a few times. The chain carries TRBV27 and TRBJ1-6; D is ambiguous. V gave up 4 bases and J gave up 6 bases, with 7 bases separating them. This CDR3 is 13 amino acids long. CDR1 MNHEY and CDR2 SMNVEV come from the germline V gene (reference sequence). For the CDR3, the DNA is TGTGCCAGCAGTTCCAGACTTAATTCACCCCTCCACTTT. Protein product: CASSSRLNSPLHF.

The chain is built from TRBV12-3 or TRBV12-4 and TRBJ2-5, with D tentatively TRBD2 (7 bases). Trimming left V 5 bases short and J 5 bases short, with 24 bases between. CDR3 size: 17 residues. The CDR3 DNA is TGTGCCAGCAGTCCCCTGAGGGGGGGCCGTACTTTGGAGACCCAGTACTTC. It codes for CASSPLRGGRTLETQYF.

This clonotype has at least ten counts. CDR3 DNA sequence: TGCAGTGCTATTAACAGGGAGGTCACTGAAGCTTTCTTT. As protein: CSAINREVTEAFF. This sequence joins TRBV20-1 and TRBJ1-1; tentative D call: TRBD1 (6 bases). The CDR3 is 13 residues long. Germline lookup yields CDR1 DFQATT and CDR2 SNEGSKA (reference sequence). V was trimmed by 4 bases and J by 4 bases, leaving 13 bases between them.

This clonotype was picked up a small number of times. The gene calls are TRBV20-1 and TRBJ1-6, with TRBD1 matching over 7 bases. The germline gives CDR1 DFQATT, CDR2 SNEGSKA (reference sequence). V shed 3 bases and J 9 bases; nucleotides not matched to a gene: 8. The CDR3 contains 14 residues. This CDR3 is CSARRNRGGSPLHF. In DNA form, the CDR3 reads TGCAGTGCTAGGAGAAACAGGGGAGGTTCACCCCTCCACTTT.

The rearrangement links TRBV5-6 to TRBJ2-3; no firm D call. Trimming left V 3 bases short and J 0 bases short, with 8 bases between. CDR1 SGHDT and CDR2 YYEEEE come from the germline V gene. The CDR3 is 14 amino acids. The CDR3 DNA follows: TGTGCCAGCAGCTCGTATTCTAGCACAGATACGCAGTATTTT. As protein: CASSSYSSTDTQYF. The whole variable domain, remainder taken from reference TRBV5-6 and TRBJ2-3, is DAGVTQSPTHLIKTRGQQVTLRCSPKSGHDTVSWYQQALGQGPQFIFQYYEEEERQRGNFPDRFSGHQFPNYSSELNVNALLLGDSALYLCASSSYSSTDTQYFGPGTRLTVL.

The sample holds a few counts of this clonotype. The chain has TRBV5-6 and TRBJ2-3, with TRBD2 matching over 11 bases. This CDR3 contains 17 residues. The V segment lost 4 bases and the J segment 2 bases; nucleotides outside the gene matches: 9. CDR1 SGHDT and CDR2 YYEEEE come from the germline V gene. The CDR3 region has the DNA TGTGCCAGCAGCCGAACCGGGACTAGCGGTTCCACAGATACGCAGTATTTT. This sequence encodes CASSRTGTSGSTDTQYF.

This clonotype occurred many times. V usage is TRBV16 and J usage is TRBJ2-3, with a tentative D call TRBD1 (5 bases). The CDR3 consists of 14 residues. V was shortened by 4 bases and J by 1 base, with 9 bases between the two germline ends. Germline assignment: CDR1 KGHSY and CDR2 FQNENV. In DNA form, the CDR3 reads TGTGCCAGCAGCCTACAGACAGGCACAGATACGCAGTATTTT. It codes for CASSLQTGTDTQYF.

DNA for the CDR3: TGTGCCAGCAGTTACCGGACCGCTGTATCACCCCTCCACTTT. This translates into CASSYRTAVSPLHF. V is TRBV6-2 or TRBV6-3 and J is TRBJ1-6; D is uncertain. Germline V gene lookup returns CDR1 MNHEY and CDR2 SVGEGT. This CDR3 has 14 residues. V shed 2 bases and J shed 10 bases, with 12 bases lying between them.

This clonotype has only a few counts. The V call is TRBV12-3 or TRBV12-4, the J call TRBJ1-4; tentatively, D is TRBD1 (5 bases). This CDR3 contains 13 residues. V gave up 7 bases and J gave up 5 bases, with 11 bases separating them. CDR3 nucleotides: TGTGCCAGCAAGGGGACGGCGAATGAAAAACTGTTTTTT. It encodes CASKGTANEKLFF.

This sequence joins TRBV4-1 and TRBJ2-1, with 10 positions matching TRBD1. Germline trimming cut 3 bases from V and 4 bases from J; bases unmatched to any gene: 6. The CDR3 loop spans 16 amino acids. The germline V gene encodes CDR1 MGHRA and CDR2 YSYEKL. The DNA for the CDR3 is TGCGCCAGCAGCCAGAGGACAGGGGGAAGGTACAATGAGCAGTTCTTC. Protein product: CASSQRTGGRYNEQFF.

J is TRBJ1-5 and V is TRBV10-3; no reliable D call. The length of the CDR3 is 14 residues. The V end lost 5 bases, the J end lost 5 bases, and 13 bases lay between the germline ends. Germline assignment: CDR1 ENHRY and CDR2 SYGVKD. CDR3: CAISTHGSDQPQHF. The CDR3 DNA follows: TGTGCCATCAGTACCCATGGCTCTGATCAGCCCCAGCATTTT.

This clonotype occurred a few times. V gene TRBV29-1 combines with J gene TRBJ2-1; TRBD2 aligns across 8 bases. The CDR3 covers 12 residues. Per the germline V gene, CDR1 is SQVTM and CDR2 is ANQGSEA. The V and J ends lost 7 bases and 8 bases, in that order; junction bases with no gene match: 7. The CDR3 region is CSGSGEIYEQFF. CDR3 bases: TGCAGCGGTAGCGGGGAGATCTATGAGCAGTTCTTC.

This clonotype has a handful of counts. The chain has TRBV6-6 and TRBJ1-2; the match to TRBD1 covers 10 bases. The CDR3 spans 16 residues. The germline gives CDR1 MNHNY, CDR2 SVGAGI (reference sequence). V trimming: 6 bases; J trimming: 7 bases; junction bases outside the gene matches: 14. The CDR3 loop reads CASSGAGTGATFGYTF. Here the CDR3 DNA reads TGTGCCAGCAGCGGGGCCGGGACAGGGGCAACCTTTGGCTACACCTTC.

As to this clonotype: One junction end does not reproduce the germline sequence, and a read error may be involved. The J gene is TRBJ1-2, the V gene TRBV6-2 or TRBV6-3; D may be TRBD1 (5 bases). This CDR3 region has 17 residues. Germline V CDR1 and CDR2: MNHEY, SVGEGT. The CDR3 reads CASYGGLFARVKDGHTF. CDR3 nucleotides: TGTGCCAGTTACGGTGGACTTTTCGCCAGGGTTAAAGATGGCCACACCTTC.

This clonotype was seen repeatedly, ten times or more. This CDR3 reads CASSDYSPGLSTDTQYF. Here the CDR3 DNA reads TGTGCCAGCAGTGATTACTCCCCGGGACTTTCCACAGATACGCAGTATTTT. V gene TRBV2 combines with J gene TRBJ2-3; tentative D call: TRBD2 (6 bases). Germline values: CDR1 SNHLY, CDR2 FYNNEI. V gave up 3 bases and J gave up 2 bases, with 18 bases separating them. The CDR3 extends over 17 amino acids.

The table lists this clonotype with many counts. This chain uses TRBV6-5 with TRBJ2-2; D remains ambiguous. CDR3 size: 14 residues. Trimming took off 7 bases at V and 3 bases at J, with 12 bases between the two ends. The V gene's germline CDR1 is MNHEY and CDR2 SVGAGI. CDR3 coding DNA: TGTGCCAGCATCCCGGACGGGTACACCGGGGAGCTGTTTTTT. As protein: CASIPDGYTGELFF.

This clonotype was picked up a small number of times. This sequence joins TRBV4-3 and TRBJ2-1, with 8 nucleotides matching TRBD2. The junction had 7 bases not matched to a gene; V was cut back by 5 bases and J by 7 bases. Germline V CDR1 and CDR2: LGHNA, YSLEER. The CDR3 contains 14 residues. Written as DNA, the CDR3 is TGCGCCAGCAGCGTAGAGCGGGGGCCAAATGAGCAGTTCTTC. Translated: CASSVERGPNEQFF.

The chain couples TRBV4-2 to TRBJ2-7, with 9 bases identical to TRBD2. Trimming took 3 bases from V and 6 from J; bases not matched to a gene: 3. This CDR3 spans 13 amino acids. Germline values: CDR1 LGHNA, CDR2 YNFKEQ. CDR3 protein: CASSHDSGGEQYF. CDR3 bases: TGTGCCAGCAGCCACGATAGCGGGGGCGAGCAGTACTTC.

This clonotype was detected ten times or more. This chain uses TRBV25-1 with TRBJ1-6; no clear D gene. The CDR3 has 13 amino acids. Germline V gives CDR1 MGHDK, CDR2 SYGVNS. V lost 3 bases, J lost 5 bases, and 5 bases lay in between. The DNA of the CDR3 is TGTGCCAGCAGTGAGGGGAATAATTCACCCCTCCACTTT. It yields the protein CASSEGNNSPLHF.

This clonotype has a handful of counts. The V and J genes are TRBV7-9 and TRBJ1-4; D gene uncertain. The CDR3 is 15 amino acids. Trimming took 0 bases from V and 2 from J, leaving 7 bases between them. CDR1 and CDR2 (germline): SEHNR, FQNEAQ (reference sequence). The CDR3 region is CASSLASGTNEKLFF. CDR3 sequence (DNA): TGTGCCAGCAGCTTAGCGAGTGGGACTAATGAAAAACTGTTTTTT.